This TCR beta chain was identified in a study of blood T cell repertoires in COVID-19. On the study more broadly: Whether acute or convalescent, the COVID-19 samples came from the United States, Italy and Spain. T cells, B-cell-depleted T cells, or PBMCs provided the cDNA or gDNA that served as material.

The germline V gene encodes CDR1 SGDLS and CDR2 YYNGEE. This CDR3 region has 14 residues. V dropped 4 bases and J dropped 5; count of bases not matched to a gene: 8. In Seattle, patients joined the study during active infection and were tracked longitudinally. Original processing methods: Using reference gene primer amplification, nucleated cell counts were estimated. The protocol was immunoSEQ multiplex PCR, while the TCRdb copy is restricted to in-frame clones and leaves out a portion. The V and J calls and clone size come from that table; D and trimming were worked out from the DNA. The sample gives fewer than 250,000 clones, 82% of which show up once; roughly 8% is in the top ten.

The clonotype was recovered from an older woman with COVID-19, enrolled during active disease. This chain joins TRBV9 and TRBJ2-5; 7 nucleotides line up with TRBD2. Specimen: peripheral blood. The CDR3 nucleotides are TGTGCCAGCAGCCCACGGGGGGACTGGGAGACCCAGTACTTC. This sequence encodes CASSPRGDWETQYF.